Presented here are 9 T cell receptor beta chains from one specimen sequenced in a study of T cells in Graves' hyperthyroidism and ophthalmopathy. TCR beta CDR3 region amplification was performed from RNA transcripts. During a first-round RT-PCR of the TCR CDR3, the HTBI primer set was used. TCRdb fed the multiplex PCR reads into MiXCR, producing one record per CDR3 protein. The sample carries under 750,000 distinct CDR3 sequences, around 19% recorded once. Sequenced input: blood. The receptors originated from a woman aged 50 to 60 with Graves' hyperthyroidism that later progressed to Graves' ophthalmopathy.

This clonotype was picked up many times. This chain connects TRBV27 to TRBJ1-1; D remains ambiguous. The germline V and J ends were trimmed by 2 bases and 1 base, with 8 bases remaining between them. CDR3 length: 14 amino acids. Per the germline V gene, CDR1 is MNHEY and CDR2 is SMNVEV (reference sequence). The CDR3 bases are TGTGCCAGCAGTTTAGGGAAAAGGAACACTGAAGCTTTCTTT. This gives the protein CASSLGKRNTEAFF.

This chain joins TRBV5-8 and TRBJ2-1; 11 positions agree with TRBD2. The CDR3 has 19 residues. V dropped 3 bases and J dropped 1; count of bases not matched to a gene: 12. Germline V gives CDR1 SGHTS, CDR2 YDEGEE. CDR3 protein: CASSSYQGLAEISYNEQFF. The CDR3 nucleotides are TGTGCCAGCAGCTCCTACCAGGGACTAGCGGAGATATCCTACAATGAGCAGTTCTTC.

The chain couples TRBV6-1 to TRBJ1-4, with D possibly TRBD1 on 5 matching bases. Trimming took off 0 bases at V and 8 bases at J, with 10 bases between the two ends. The CDR3 extends over 14 amino acids. The germline V gene encodes CDR1 MNHNS and CDR2 SASEGT. CDR3: CASSEAGGLEKLFF. The CDR3 bases are TGTGCCAGCAGTGAAGCTGGGGGATTGGAAAAACTGTTTTTT.

This clonotype was detected a few times. J is TRBJ2-7 and V is TRBV29-1; 11 nucleotides align to TRBD1. V lost 5 bases, J lost 7 bases, and 10 bases stayed unmatched. Germline assignment: CDR1 SQVTM and CDR2 ANQGSEA. CDR3 length: 14 residues. The chain's CDR3 is CSVSGQGTGGEQYF. For the CDR3, the DNA is TGCAGCGTTTCGGGACAGGGGACAGGGGGGGAGCAGTACTTC.

This clonotype came up many times. J is TRBJ2-3 and V is TRBV11-3, with 8 bases matching TRBD1. This CDR3 region has 15 residues. With 1 base clipped from V and 2 bases from J, the junction kept 2 bases outside the gene matches. In germline, CDR1 is SGHNT, CDR2 YENEEA. The CDR3 protein is CASSLGDRTTDTQYF. The CDR3 coding sequence is TGTGCCAGCAGCTTAGGGGACAGGACCACAGATACGCAGTATTTT.

This clonotype was counted only a few times. The gene calls are TRBV7-9 and TRBJ1-2; no reliable D call. Trimming pared 1 base from V and 3 bases from J, leaving 12 bases between. The CDR3 length is 15 residues. Germline CDR1 reads SEHNR; CDR2 reads FQNEAQ (reference sequence). The CDR3 loop is CASSLGQSIDYGYTF. DNA of the CDR3: TGTGCCAGCAGCTTAGGCCAGAGCATTGACTATGGCTACACCTTC.

This chain links TRBV29-1 with TRBJ1-2, with 9 bases matching TRBD1. The CDR3 spans 16 residues. The junction had 14 bases not matched to a gene; V was cut back by 7 bases and J by 2 bases. CDR1 and CDR2 from the germline V gene are SQVTM and ANQGSEA. CDR3 region: CSALKVGQGLNYGYTF. CDR3 DNA: TGCAGCGCCCTCAAAGTTGGACAGGGGCTAAACTATGGCTACACCTTC. The full variable domain, rest sourced from reference TRBV29-1 and TRBJ1-2, is SAVISQKPSRDICQRGTSLTIQCQVDSQVTMMFWYRQQPGQSLTLIATANQGSEATYESGFVIDKFPISRPNLTFSTLTVSNMSPEDSSIYLCSALKVGQGLNYGYTFGSGTRLTVV.

The gene calls are TRBV7-2 and TRBJ2-6; D remains ambiguous. The CDR3 spans 16 residues. Trimming cost V 5 bases and J 0 bases, with 11 bases left between them. In germline, CDR1 is SGHTA, CDR2 FQGNSA. The CDR3 DNA follows: TGTGCCAGCAGCCCCCAGACGGGCTCTGGGGCCAACGTCCTGACTTTC. Translation: CASSPQTGSGANVLTF.

This clonotype appeared a few times. V usage is TRBV9 and J usage is TRBJ2-2; 9 bases agree with TRBD2. CDR3 length equals 16 residues. Germline V gene lookup returns CDR1 SGDLS and CDR2 YYNGEE. With 1 base clipped from V and 6 bases from J, the junction kept 7 bases outside the gene matches. The CDR3, as DNA: TGTGCCAGCAGCGTATTTGGCGGGGGGGCCTCCGGGGAGCTGTTTTTT. Translated: CASSVFGGGASGELFF.